Included here is one T cell receptor beta chain sequence, with context. Sequencing used immunoSEQ multiplex PCR; TCRdb keeps in-frame clones, though not all of them. The profile shows more than 65,000 clones, roughly 87% of them singletons. This specimen comes from a study of blood T cell repertoires in COVID-19. The germline CDR1 and CDR2 sequences are MGHRA and YSYEKL. The CDR3 consists of 17 residues. The V gene end was trimmed by 0 bases and the J gene end by 3 bases; junction bases not matched to a gene: 10. The specimen sequenced was peripheral blood. This chain links TRBV4-1 with TRBJ1-2; 7 bases align to TRBD1. The receptor's source is a woman aged 50 to 65 with acute or convalescent COVID-19. This CDR3 reads CASSQDSRDRKDYGYTF. Written as DNA, the CDR3 is TGCGCCAGCAGCCAAGATAGCAGGGACAGAAAAGACTATGGCTACACCTTC.